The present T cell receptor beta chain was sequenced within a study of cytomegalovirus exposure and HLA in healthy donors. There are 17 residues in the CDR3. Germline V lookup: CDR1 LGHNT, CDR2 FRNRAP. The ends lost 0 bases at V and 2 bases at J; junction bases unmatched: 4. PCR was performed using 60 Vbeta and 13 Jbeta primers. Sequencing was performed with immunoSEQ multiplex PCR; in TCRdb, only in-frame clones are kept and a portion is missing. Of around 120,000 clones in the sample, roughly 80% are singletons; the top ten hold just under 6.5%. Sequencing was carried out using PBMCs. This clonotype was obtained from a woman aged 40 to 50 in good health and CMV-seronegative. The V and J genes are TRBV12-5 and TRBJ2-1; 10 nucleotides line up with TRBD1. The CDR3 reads CASGLVMGQGTYNEQFF. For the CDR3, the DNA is TGTGCTAGTGGTTTGGTAATGGGACAGGGGACCTACAATGAGCAGTTCTTC.